Included here is one TCR beta chain sequence, with context. The data belong to a study of blood T cell repertoires in COVID-19. The overall study: Researchers got acute and convalescent COVID-19 samples from the United States, Italy and Spain.

Everyone who took part was roughly 18 to 95 years old, and they came from 24 US areas. Within 2 weeks before study entry, exposed participants met a COVID-19 case. TCRdb keeps only in-frame clones here, not all; method: immunoSEQ multiplex PCR. The sample holds 300,000 to 450,000 clones, about 88% seen once. The sequence came from a woman aged 25 to 39 who had been exposed to COVID-19. Sequencing used PBMCs or T cells enriched from blood (not recorded which).

This chain's CDR3 is CASTGTNYNEQFF. CDR3 DNA: TGTGCCAGTACAGGAACCAATTACAATGAGCAGTTCTTC. V usage is TRBV19 and J usage is TRBJ2-1; D is undetermined. Trimming left V 7 bases short and J 4 bases short, with 11 bases between. This CDR3 has 13 residues. The V gene's germline CDR1 is LNHDA and CDR2 SQIVND (reference sequence).